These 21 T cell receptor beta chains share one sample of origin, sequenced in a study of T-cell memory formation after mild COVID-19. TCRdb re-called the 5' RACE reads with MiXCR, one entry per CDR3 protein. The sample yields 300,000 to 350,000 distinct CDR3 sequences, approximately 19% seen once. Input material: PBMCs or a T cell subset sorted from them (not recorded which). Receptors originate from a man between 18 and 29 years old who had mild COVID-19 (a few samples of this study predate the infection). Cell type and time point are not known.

CDR3 bases: TGTGCCATCAGGGTGGACCGGGACCAAGGCACTGAAGCTTTCTTT. This gives the protein CAIRVDRDQGTEAFF. The gene calls are TRBV10-3 and TRBJ1-1, with D tentatively TRBD1 (5 bases). There are 15 residues in the CDR3. Germline V CDR1 and CDR2: ENHRY, SYGVKD. Trimming left V 6 bases short and J 4 bases short, with 18 bases between.

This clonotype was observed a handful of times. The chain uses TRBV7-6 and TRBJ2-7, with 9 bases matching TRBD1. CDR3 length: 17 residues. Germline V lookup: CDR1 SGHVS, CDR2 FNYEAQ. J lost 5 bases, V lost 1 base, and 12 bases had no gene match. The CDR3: CASSLGWERTGDHEQYF. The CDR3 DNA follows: TGTGCCAGCAGCTTAGGATGGGAGAGGACAGGGGACCACGAGCAGTACTTC.

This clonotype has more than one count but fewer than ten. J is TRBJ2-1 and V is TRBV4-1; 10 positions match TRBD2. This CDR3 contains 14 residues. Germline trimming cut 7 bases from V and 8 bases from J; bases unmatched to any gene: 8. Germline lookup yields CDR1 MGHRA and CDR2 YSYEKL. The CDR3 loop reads CASKPSGGADEQFF. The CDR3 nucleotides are TGCGCCAGCAAACCCAGCGGGGGGGCCGATGAGCAGTTCTTC.

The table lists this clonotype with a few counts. This CDR3 reads CASSYAPGLRTEAFF. DNA of the CDR3: TGTGCCAGCAGTTACGCCCCGGGTTTAAGAACTGAAGCTTTCTTT. The V gene is TRBV6-2 or TRBV6-3, the J gene TRBJ1-1; D gene uncertain. With 2 bases removed from V and 5 bases from J, the gap between germline ends came to 15 bases. The CDR3 has 15 amino acids. Germline CDR1 reads MNHEY; CDR2 reads SVGEGT.

The CDR3 coding sequence is TGCAGCTCTGGCCCGGCGGAAGAGACCCAGTACTTC. Translating gives CSSGPAEETQYF. The chain recombines TRBV29-1 with TRBJ2-5, with D unresolved. Germline values: CDR1 SQVTM, CDR2 ANQGSEA. The CDR3 length is 12 residues. V lost 8 bases and J lost 3, with 13 bases in between.

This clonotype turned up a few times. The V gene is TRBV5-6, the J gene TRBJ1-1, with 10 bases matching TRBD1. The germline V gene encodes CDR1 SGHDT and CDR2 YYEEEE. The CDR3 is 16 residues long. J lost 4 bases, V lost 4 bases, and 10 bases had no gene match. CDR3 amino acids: CASSRKPGQGSTEAFF. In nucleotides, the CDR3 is TGTGCCAGCAGCAGAAAGCCGGGACAGGGGAGCACTGAAGCTTTCTTT.

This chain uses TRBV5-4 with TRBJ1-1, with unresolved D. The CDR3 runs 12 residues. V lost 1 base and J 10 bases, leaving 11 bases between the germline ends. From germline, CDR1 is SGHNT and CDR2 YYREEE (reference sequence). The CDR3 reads CASSLTLRGAFF. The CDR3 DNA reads TGTGCCAGCAGCTTGACCCTTCGAGGAGCTTTCTTT.

In DNA, the CDR3 is TGTGCCAGCAGTAACGTCGGGACGGGTAATGAAAAACTGTTTTTT. Encoded protein: CASSNVGTGNEKLFF. J is TRBJ1-4 and V is TRBV7-9; maybe TRBD1 (5 bases). The germline gives CDR1 SEHNR, CDR2 FQNEAQ (reference sequence). CDR3 size: 15 residues. With 6 bases removed from V and 4 bases from J, the gap between germline ends came to 15 bases.

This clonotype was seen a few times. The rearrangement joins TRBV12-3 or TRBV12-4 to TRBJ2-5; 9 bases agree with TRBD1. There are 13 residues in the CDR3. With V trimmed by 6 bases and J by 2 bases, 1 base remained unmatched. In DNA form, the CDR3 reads TGTGCCAGCAGGGGACAGGGACAAGAGACCCAGTACTTC. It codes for CASRGQGQETQYF.

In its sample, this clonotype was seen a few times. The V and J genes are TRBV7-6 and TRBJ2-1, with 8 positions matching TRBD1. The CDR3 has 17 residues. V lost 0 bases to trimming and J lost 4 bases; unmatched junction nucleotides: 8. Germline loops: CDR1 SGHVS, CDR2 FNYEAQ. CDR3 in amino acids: CASSLAEGQGYYNEQFF. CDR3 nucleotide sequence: TGTGCCAGCAGCTTAGCGGAAGGACAGGGTTATTACAATGAGCAGTTCTTC.

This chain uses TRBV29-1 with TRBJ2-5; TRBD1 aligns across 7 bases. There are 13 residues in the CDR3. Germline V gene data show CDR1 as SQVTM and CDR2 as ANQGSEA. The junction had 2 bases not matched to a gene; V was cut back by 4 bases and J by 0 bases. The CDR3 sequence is CSVGGTDQETQYF. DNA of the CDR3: TGCAGCGTTGGGGGGACAGACCAAGAGACCCAGTACTTC.

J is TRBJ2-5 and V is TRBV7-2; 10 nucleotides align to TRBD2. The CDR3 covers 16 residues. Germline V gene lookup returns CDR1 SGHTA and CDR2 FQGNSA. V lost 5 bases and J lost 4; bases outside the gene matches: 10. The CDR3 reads CASSLRPSGGAETQYF. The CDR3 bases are TGTGCCAGCAGCCTCCGTCCCAGCGGGGGGGCAGAGACCCAGTACTTC.

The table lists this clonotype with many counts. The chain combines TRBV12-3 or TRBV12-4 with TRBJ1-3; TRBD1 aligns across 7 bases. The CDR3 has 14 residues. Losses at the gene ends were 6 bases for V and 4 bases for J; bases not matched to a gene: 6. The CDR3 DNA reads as TGTGCCAGCAGGGAGACAGGGTCGGGAAACACCATATATTTT. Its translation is CASRETGSGNTIYF.

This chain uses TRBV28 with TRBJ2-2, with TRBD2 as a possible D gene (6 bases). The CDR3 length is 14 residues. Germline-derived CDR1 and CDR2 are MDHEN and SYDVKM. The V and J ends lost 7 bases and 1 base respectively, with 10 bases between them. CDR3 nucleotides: TGTGCCAGCACAGCAGCGGGGAACACCGGGGAGCTGTTTTTT. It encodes CASTAAGNTGELFF.

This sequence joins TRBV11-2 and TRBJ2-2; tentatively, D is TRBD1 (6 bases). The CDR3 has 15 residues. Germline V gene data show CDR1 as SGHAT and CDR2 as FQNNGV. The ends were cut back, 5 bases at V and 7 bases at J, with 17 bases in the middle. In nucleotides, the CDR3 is TGTGCCAGCAGCCCGCAACAGGGTACGGGCGGGGAGCTGTTTTTT. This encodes CASSPQQGTGGELFF. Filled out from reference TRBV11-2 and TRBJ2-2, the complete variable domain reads EAGVAQSPRYKIIEKRQSVAFWCNPISGHATLYWYQQILGQGPKLLIQFQNNGVVDDSQLPKDRFSAERLKGVDSTLKIQPAKLEDSAVYLCASSPQQGTGGELFFGEGSRLTVL.

The CDR3 is CASSPGGLGNYGYTF. For the CDR3, the DNA is TGTGCCAGCAGCCCGGGGGGGCTCGGGAACTATGGCTACACCTTC. The V and J genes are TRBV5-4 and TRBJ1-2, with a possible D match to TRBD1 (6 bases). Trimming stripped 4 bases from V and 2 bases from J, with 15 bases between. The CDR3 spans 15 residues. Germline V gene lookup returns CDR1 SGHNT and CDR2 YYREEE (reference sequence).

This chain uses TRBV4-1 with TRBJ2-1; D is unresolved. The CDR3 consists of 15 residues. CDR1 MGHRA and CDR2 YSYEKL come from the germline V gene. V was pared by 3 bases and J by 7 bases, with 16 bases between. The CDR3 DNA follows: TGCGCCAGCAGCCATCAAGCCCCCTACGGGAATGAGCAGTTCTTC. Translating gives CASSHQAPYGNEQFF.

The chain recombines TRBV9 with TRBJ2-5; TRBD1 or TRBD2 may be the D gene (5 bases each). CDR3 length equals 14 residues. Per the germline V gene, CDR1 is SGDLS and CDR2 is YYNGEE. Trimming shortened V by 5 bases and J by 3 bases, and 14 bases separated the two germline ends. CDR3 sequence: CASSRDPLEETQYF. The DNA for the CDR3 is TGTGCCAGCAGTCGGGACCCACTTGAAGAGACCCAGTACTTC. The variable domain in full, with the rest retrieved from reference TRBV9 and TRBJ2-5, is DSGVTQTPKHLITATGQRVTLRCSPRSGDLSVYWYQQSLDQGLQFLIQYYNGEERAKGNILERFSAQQFPDLHSELNLSSLELGDSALYFCASSRDPLEETQYFGPGTRLLVL.

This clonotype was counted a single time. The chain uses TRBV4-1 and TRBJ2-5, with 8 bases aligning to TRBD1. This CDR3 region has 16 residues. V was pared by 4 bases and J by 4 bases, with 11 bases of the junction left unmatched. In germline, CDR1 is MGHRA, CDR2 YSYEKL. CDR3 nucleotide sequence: TGCGCCAGCAGCCCATCAGGGGGCTTTAGAGGAGAGACCCAGTACTTC. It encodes CASSPSGGFRGETQYF.

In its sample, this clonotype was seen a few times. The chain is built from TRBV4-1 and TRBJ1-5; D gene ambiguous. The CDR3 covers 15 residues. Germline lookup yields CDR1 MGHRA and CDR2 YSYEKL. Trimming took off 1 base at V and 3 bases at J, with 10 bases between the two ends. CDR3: CASSQVEGPNQPQHF. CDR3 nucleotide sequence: TGCGCCAGCAGCCAAGTGGAAGGGCCCAATCAGCCCCAGCATTTT.

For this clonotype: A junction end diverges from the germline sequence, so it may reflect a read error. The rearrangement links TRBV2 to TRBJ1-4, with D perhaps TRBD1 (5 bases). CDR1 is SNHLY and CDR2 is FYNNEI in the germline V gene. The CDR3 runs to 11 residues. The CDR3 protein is CASSERRTPSF. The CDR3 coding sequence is TGTGCCAGCAGTGAAAGGCGGACACCGTCTTTT.